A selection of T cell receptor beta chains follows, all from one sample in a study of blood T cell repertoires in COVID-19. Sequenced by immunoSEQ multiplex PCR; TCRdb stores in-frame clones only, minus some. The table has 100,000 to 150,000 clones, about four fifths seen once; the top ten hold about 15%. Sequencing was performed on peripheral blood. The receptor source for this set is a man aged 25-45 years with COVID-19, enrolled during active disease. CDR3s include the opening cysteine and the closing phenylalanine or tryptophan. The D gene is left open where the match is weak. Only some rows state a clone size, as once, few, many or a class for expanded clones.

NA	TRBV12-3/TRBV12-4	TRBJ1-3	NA	CASSSGHTSIYF	TGTGCCAGCAGTTCTGGACATACCTCCATATATTTT
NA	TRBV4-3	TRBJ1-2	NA	CASSQADRDYGYTF	TGCGCCAGCAGCCAAGCGGACAGAGACTATGGCTACACCTTC
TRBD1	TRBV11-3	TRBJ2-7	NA	CASSLAGQVFYEQYF	TGTGCCAGCAGCTTAGCTGGACAGGTTTTTTACGAGCAGTACTTC
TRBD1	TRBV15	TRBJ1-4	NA	CATSSQRGQGAPIEKLFF	TGTGCCACCAGCTCACAAAGGGGCCAGGGGGCCCCAATTGAAAAACTGTTTTTT
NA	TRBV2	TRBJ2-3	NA	CASGRASSTDTQYF	TGTGCCAGCGGGCGGGCATCTAGCACAGATACGCAGTATTTT
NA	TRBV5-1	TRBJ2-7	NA	CASSWGELDEQYF	TGCGCCAGCAGCTGGGGGGAACTGGACGAGCAGTACTTC
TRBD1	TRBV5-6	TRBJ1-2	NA	CASTTGAKNYGYTF	TGTGCCAGCACCACAGGGGCAAAAAACTATGGCTACACCTTC
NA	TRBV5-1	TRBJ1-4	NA	CASSEASGGRTNEKLFF	TGCGCCAGCAGCGAGGCAAGTGGGGGCAGAACTAATGAAAAACTGTTTTTT
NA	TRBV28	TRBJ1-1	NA	CRRPMNTEAFF	TGTAGGAGACCCATGAACACTGAAGCTTTCTTT
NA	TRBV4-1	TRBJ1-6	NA	CASSQDGLIGSSYNSPLHF	TGCGCCAGCAGCCAAGATGGGTTGATCGGGAGCTCCTATAATTCACCCCTCCACTTT
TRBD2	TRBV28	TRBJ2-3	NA	CASSSTSDSTDTQYF	TGTGCCAGCAGTTCGACTAGCGATAGCACAGATACGCAGTATTTT
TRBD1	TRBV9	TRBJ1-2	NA	CASSVGGTGFYYGYTF	TGTGCCAGCAGCGTCGGAGGGACAGGGTTCTACTATGGCTACACCTTC
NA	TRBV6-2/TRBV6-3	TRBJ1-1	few	CASSSQVEAFF	TGTGCCAGCAGTTCGCAGGTTGAGGCTTTCTTT
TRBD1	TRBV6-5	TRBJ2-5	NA	CASSFSTGVKETQYF	TGTGCCAGCAGTTTCTCGACAGGGGTCAAGGAGACCCAGTACTTC
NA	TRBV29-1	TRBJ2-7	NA	CSVEVGTSYEQYF	TGCAGCGTTGAAGTTGGCACCTCCTACGAGCAGTACTTC
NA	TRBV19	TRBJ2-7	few	CASSMRGDPTLRDEQYF	TGTGCCAGTAGTATGCGGGGTGATCCTACCTTGAGGGACGAGCAGTACTTC
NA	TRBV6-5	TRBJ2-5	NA	CATSEWETQYF	TGTGCCACCTCGGAGTGGGAGACCCAGTACTTC
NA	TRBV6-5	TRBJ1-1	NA	CASTAKQGARTEAFF	TGTGCCAGCACTGCGAAGCAGGGTGCGAGGACTGAAGCTTTCTTT
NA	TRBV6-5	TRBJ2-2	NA	CASSYSGGLRSGELFF	TGTGCCAGCAGTTACTCTGGGGGGTTGCGGTCCGGGGAGCTGTTTTTT
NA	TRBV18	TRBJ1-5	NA	CASSYNRDQPQHF	TGTGCCAGCTCGTACAACAGGGACCAGCCCCAGCATTTT
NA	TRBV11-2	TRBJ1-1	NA	CASSSHEGGVRGTEAFF	TGTGCCAGCAGCTCCCACGAGGGGGGGGTGCGGGGCACTGAAGCTTTCTTT
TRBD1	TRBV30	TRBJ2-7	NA	CAWSTGTGSVEQYF	TGTGCCTGGAGTACAGGGACAGGGAGCGTCGAGCAGTACTTC
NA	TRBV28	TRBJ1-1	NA	CASKEKTGAFF	TGTGCCAGCAAAGAGAAAACGGGGGCTTTCTTT
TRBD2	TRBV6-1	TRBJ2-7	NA	CASSEAGEWEQYF	TGTGCCAGCAGTGAGGCGGGAGAGTGGGAGCAGTACTTC
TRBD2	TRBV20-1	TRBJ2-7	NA	CSASRGNSGGRSSYEQYF	TGCAGTGCTAGTCGGGGTAATAGCGGGGGGCGGAGCTCCTACGAGCAGTACTTC
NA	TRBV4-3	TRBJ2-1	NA	CASSLQGAVSYNEQFF	TGCGCCAGCAGCTTACAAGGAGCGGTTTCCTACAATGAGCAGTTCTTC
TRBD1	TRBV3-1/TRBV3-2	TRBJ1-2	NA	CASSLGTGAGYTF	TGTGCCAGCAGCCTAGGGACAGGGGCTGGCTACACCTTC
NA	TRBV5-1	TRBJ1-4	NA	CASSLSRRTNEKLFF	TGCGCCAGCAGCTTGTCTCGCCGGACTAATGAAAAACTGTTTTTT
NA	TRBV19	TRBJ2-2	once	CASSMYTYGTGELFF	TGTGCCAGTAGTATGTACACCTACGGGACCGGGGAGCTGTTTTTT
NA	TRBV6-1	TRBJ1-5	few	CASSEFRDRQPQHF	TGTGCCAGCAGTGAGTTCAGGGATCGGCAGCCCCAGCATTTT
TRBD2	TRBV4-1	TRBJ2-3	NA	CASSQDGGRAPDTQYF	TGCGCCAGCAGCCAAGATGGCGGGAGGGCCCCAGATACGCAGTATTTT
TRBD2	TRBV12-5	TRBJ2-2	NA	CASVQGLPGLAGGELFF	TGTGCTAGTGTCCAGGGGTTACCGGGACTAGCGGGCGGGGAGCTGTTTTTT
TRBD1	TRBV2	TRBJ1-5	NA	CASRDGTGGNQPQHF	TGTGCCAGCAGGGACGGGACAGGGGGCAATCAGCCCCAGCATTTT
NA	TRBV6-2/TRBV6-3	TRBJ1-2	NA	CASSYSIVENYGYTF	TGTGCCAGCAGTTACTCGATAGTGGAGAACTATGGCTACACCTTC
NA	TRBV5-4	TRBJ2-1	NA	CASSWAGASYNEQFF	TGTGCCAGCAGCTGGGCAGGGGCCTCCTACAATGAGCAGTTCTTC
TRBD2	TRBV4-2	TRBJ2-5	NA	CASSQGPQGGGAAETQYF	TGTGCCAGCAGCCAAGGCCCTCAGGGCGGGGGGGCGGCAGAGACCCAGTACTTC
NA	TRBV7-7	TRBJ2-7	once	CASSPGVGSSYEQYF	TGTGCCAGCAGCCCGGGAGTGGGGAGCTCCTACGAGCAGTACTTC
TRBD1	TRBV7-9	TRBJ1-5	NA	CASSFGTANQPQHF	TGTGCCAGCAGCTTTGGGACAGCAAATCAGCCCCAGCATTTT
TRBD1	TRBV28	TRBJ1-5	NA	CASSFRTGWQPQHF	TGTGCCAGCAGTTTTCGGACAGGGTGGCAGCCCCAGCATTTT
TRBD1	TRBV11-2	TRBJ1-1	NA	CASSSSGGTYTEAFF	TGTGCCAGCAGCTCCTCAGGGGGGACCTACACTGAAGCTTTCTTT
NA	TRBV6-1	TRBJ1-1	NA	CASSEEAYSRGFIDTEAFF	TGTGCCAGCAGTGAAGAGGCTTACTCAAGGGGCTTTATTGACACTGAAGCTTTCTTT
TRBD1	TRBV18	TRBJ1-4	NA	CASSPPGQGSEKLFF	TGTGCCAGCTCACCACCGGGACAGGGAAGTGAAAAACTGTTTTTT
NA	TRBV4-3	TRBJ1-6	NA	CASSHGQGSGPLHF	TGCGCCAGCAGCCACGGGCAGGGGAGTGGACCCCTCCACTTT
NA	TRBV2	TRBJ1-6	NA	CASSEGAGHNSPLHF	TGTGCCAGCAGTGAAGGGGCAGGGCATAATTCACCCCTCCACTTT
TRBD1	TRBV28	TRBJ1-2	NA	CASSSGQGGSGYTF	TGTGCCAGCAGTTCGGGACAGGGGGGTAGTGGCTACACCTTC
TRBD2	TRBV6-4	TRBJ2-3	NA	CASSATSGGATDTQYF	TGTGCCAGCAGTGCTACTAGCGGGGGGGCCACAGATACGCAGTATTTT
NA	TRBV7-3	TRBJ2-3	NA	CASSLGAGGTDTQYF	TGTGCCAGCAGCTTAGGGGCAGGGGGCACAGATACGCAGTATTTT
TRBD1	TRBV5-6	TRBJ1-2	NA	CASSLSRQGGNYGYTF	TGTGCCAGCAGCTTGTCGAGACAGGGGGGTAACTATGGCTACACCTTC
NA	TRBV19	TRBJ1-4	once	CASSMDRYEKLFF	TGTGCCAGTAGTATGGACAGATATGAAAAACTGTTTTTT
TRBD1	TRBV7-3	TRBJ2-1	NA	CASSYGTGFNEQFF	TGTGCCAGCAGCTATGGGACAGGGTTCAATGAGCAGTTCTTC
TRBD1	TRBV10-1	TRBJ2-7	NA	CASRLPGQGAEAALYEQYF	TGCGCCAGCAGACTCCCGGGACAGGGGGCGGAGGCCGCCCTCTACGAGCAGTACTTC
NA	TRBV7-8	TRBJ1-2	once	CASSHGAYGYTF	TGTGCCAGCAGCCACGGTGCATATGGCTACACCTTC
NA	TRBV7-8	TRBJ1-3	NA	CASSLSPGRGNTIYF	TGTGCCAGCAGCTTATCGCCAGGGCGTGGAAACACCATATATTTT
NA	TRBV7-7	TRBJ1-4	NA	CASSRTLGSDEKLFF	TGTGCTAGCAGCCGGACTCTTGGATCTGATGAAAAACTGTTTTTT
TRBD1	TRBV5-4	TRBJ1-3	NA	CASSSGTGNEFGNTIYF	TGTGCCAGCAGCTCCGGGACAGGGAACGAGTTTGGAAACACCATATATTTT
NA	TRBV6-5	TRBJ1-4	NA	CASSYSWQSTSEKLFF	TGTGCCAGCAGTTACTCCTGGCAGTCAACAAGTGAAAAACTGTTTTTT
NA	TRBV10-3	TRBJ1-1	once	CAITQGSNTEAFF	TGTGCCATCACCCAGGGTTCGAACACTGAAGCTTTCTTT
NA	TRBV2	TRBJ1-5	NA	CASSERVYQPQHF	TGTGCCAGCAGTGAACGGGTTTATCAGCCCCAGCATTTT
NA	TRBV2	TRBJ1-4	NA	CASNPRTATNEKLFF	TGTGCCAGCAACCCAAGGACAGCAACTAATGAAAAACTGTTTTTT